This T cell receptor (beta chain) appears in the sequencing data of a study of shared clonotypes between healthy human individuals. Sequencing was performed with immunoSEQ multiplex PCR; in TCRdb, only in-frame clones are kept and a portion is missing. The sample shows about 820,000 clones, 85% to 95% of them seen only once. The CDR3 loop spans 16 amino acids. V shed 2 bases, J shed 1 base, and the junction held 5 bases outside the gene matches. Germline assignment: CDR1 SGHAT and CDR2 FQNNGV. Terminally differentiated effector memory CD45RA+ cells were excluded by CCR7 positive selection of CD45RO-negative cells.

Sequencing was done on a sample of naive CD8+ T cells sorted from blood. The J gene is TRBJ1-1, the V gene TRBV11-2; 9 positions match TRBD1. The receptor was derived from a young man in good health. The CDR3 DNA follows: TGTGCCAGCAGCTTAACCCTGGACAGGGGGAACACTGAAGCTTTCTTT. This gives the protein CASSLTLDRGNTEAFF.